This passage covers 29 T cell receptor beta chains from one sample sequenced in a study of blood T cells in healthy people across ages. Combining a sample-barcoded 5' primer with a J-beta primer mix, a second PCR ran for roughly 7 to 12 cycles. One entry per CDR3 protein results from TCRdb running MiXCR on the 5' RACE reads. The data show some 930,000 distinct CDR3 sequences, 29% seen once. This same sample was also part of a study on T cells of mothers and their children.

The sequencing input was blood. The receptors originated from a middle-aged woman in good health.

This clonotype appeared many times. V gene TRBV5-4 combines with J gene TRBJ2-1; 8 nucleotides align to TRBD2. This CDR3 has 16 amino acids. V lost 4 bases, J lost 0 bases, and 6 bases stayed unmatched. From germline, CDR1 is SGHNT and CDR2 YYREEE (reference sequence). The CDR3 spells CASSRSGASSYNEQFF. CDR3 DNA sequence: TGTGCCAGCAGCCGTAGCGGGGCCAGCTCCTACAATGAGCAGTTCTTC.

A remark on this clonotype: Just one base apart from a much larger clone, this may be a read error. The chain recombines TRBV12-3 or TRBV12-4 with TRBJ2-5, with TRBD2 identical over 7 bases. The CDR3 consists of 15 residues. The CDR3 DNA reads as TGTGCCGGCAGTTTGAGAAGCGGGGTTACGGAGACCCAGTACTTC. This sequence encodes CAGSLRSGVTETQYF.

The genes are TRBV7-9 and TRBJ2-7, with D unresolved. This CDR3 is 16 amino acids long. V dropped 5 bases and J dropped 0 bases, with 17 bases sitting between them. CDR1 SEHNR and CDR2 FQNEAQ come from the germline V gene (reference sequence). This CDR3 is CASSPLGGMISYEQYF. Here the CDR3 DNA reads TGTGCCAGCAGCCCTCTTGGCGGAATGATCTCCTACGAGCAGTACTTC. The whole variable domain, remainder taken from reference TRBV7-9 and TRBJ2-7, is DTGVSQNPRHKITKRGQNVTFRCDPISEHNRLYWYRQTLGQGPEFLTYFQNEAQLEKSRLLSDRFSAERPKGSFSTLEIQRTEQGDSAMYLCASSPLGGMISYEQYFGPGTRLTVT.

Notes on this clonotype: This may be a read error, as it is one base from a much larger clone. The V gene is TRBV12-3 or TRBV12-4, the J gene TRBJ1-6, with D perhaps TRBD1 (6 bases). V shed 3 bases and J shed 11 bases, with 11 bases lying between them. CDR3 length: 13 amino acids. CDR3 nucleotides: TGTGCCAGCAGTTTTTACAGGGATCCACCCCTCCACTTT. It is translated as CASSFYRDPPLHF.

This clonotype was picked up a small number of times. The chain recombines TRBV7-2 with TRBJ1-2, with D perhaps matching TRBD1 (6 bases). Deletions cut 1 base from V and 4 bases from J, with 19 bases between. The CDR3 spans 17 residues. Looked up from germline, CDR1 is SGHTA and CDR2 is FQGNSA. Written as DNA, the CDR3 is TGTGCCAGCAGCTTAGTCGCTTTAGGGGACACGGGCTATGGCTACACCTTC. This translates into CASSLVALGDTGYGYTF.

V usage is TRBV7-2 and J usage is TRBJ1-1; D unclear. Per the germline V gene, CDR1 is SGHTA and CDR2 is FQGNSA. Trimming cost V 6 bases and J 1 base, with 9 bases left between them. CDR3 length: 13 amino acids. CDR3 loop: CASRLGPNTEAFF. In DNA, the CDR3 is TGTGCCAGCAGACTCGGTCCGAACACTGAAGCTTTCTTT.

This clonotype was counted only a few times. The CDR3 loop reads CASRNTSGTQYF. CDR3 bases: TGCGCCAGCAGAAACACTAGCGGTACGCAGTATTTT. The chain couples TRBV4-1 to TRBJ2-3; 8 bases agree with TRBD2. The CDR3 is 12 residues long. The V gene end was trimmed by 6 bases and the J gene end by 8 bases; junction bases not matched to a gene: 4. Germline V gives CDR1 MGHRA, CDR2 YSYEKL.

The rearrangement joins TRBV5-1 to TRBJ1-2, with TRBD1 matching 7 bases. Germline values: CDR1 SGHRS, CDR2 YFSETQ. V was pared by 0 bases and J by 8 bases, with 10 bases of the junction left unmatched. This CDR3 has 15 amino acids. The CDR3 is CASSLAVGQRGGYTF. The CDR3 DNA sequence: TGCGCCAGCAGCTTGGCCGTGGGACAGCGCGGAGGCTACACCTTC.

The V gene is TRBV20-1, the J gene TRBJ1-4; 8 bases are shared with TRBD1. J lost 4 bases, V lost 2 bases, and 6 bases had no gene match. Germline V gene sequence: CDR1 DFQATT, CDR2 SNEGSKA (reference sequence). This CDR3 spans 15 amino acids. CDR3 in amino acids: CSARRGTGFNEKLFF. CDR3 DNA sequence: TGCAGTGCTAGACGAGGGACAGGATTTAATGAAAAACTGTTTTTT.

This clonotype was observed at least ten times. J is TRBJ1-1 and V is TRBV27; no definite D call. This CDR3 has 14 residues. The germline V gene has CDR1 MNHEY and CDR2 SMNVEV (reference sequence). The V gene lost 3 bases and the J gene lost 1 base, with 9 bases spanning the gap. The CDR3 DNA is TGTGCCAGCAGTTTGTTACAAGGGAACACTGAAGCTTTCTTT. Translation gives CASSLLQGNTEAFF.

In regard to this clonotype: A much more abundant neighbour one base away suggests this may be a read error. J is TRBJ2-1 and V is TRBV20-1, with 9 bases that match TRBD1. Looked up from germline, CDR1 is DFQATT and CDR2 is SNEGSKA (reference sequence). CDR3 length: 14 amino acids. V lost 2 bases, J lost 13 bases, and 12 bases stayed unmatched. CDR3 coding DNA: TGCAGTGCTAGACACAGGGGGCTGGGGGAGACCCAGTTCTTC. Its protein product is CSARHRGLGETQFF.

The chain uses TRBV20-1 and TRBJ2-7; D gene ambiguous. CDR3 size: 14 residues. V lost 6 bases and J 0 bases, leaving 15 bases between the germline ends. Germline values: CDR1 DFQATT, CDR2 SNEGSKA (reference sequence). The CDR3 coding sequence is TGCAGTGCACCGGCGGCCGACAACTCCTACGAGCAGTACTTC. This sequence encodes CSAPAADNSYEQYF.

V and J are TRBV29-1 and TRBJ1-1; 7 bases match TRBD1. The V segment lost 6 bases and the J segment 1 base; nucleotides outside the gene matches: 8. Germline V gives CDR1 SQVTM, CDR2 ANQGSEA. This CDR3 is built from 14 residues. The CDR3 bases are TGCAGCGTGCGAATGAGGACAGGGAACACTGAAGCTTTCTTT. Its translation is CSVRMRTGNTEAFF. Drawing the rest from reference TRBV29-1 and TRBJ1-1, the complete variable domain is SAVISQKPSRDICQRGTSLTIQCQVDSQVTMMFWYRQQPGQSLTLIATANQGSEATYESGFVIDKFPISRPNLTFSTLTVSNMSPEDSSIYLCSVRMRTGNTEAFFGQGTRLTVV.

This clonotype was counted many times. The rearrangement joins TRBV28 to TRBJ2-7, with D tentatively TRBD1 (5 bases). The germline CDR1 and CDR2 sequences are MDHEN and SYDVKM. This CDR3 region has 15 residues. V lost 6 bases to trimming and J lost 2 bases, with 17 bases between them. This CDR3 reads CASSLGVGVTYEQYF. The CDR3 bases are TGTGCCAGCAGCTTAGGGGTAGGGGTGACCTACGAGCAGTACTTC. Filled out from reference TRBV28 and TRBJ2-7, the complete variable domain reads DVKVTQSSRYLVKRTGEKVFLECVQDMDHENMFWYRQDPGLGLRLIYFSYDVKMKEKGDIPEGYSVSREKKERFSLILESASTNQTSMYLCASSLGVGVTYEQYFGPGTRLTVT.

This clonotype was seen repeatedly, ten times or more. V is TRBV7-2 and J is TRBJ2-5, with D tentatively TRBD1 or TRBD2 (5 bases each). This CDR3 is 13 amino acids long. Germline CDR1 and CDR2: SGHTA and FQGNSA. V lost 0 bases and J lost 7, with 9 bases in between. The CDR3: CASSLAGVATQYF. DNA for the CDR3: TGTGCCAGCAGCTTAGCGGGGGTGGCGACCCAGTACTTC.

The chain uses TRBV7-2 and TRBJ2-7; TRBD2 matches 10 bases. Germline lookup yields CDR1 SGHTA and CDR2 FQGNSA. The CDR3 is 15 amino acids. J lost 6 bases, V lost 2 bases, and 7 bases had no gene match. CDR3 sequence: CASSLPGLAMAEQYF. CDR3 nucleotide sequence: TGTGCCAGCAGCTTACCGGGACTAGCGATGGCCGAGCAGTACTTC.

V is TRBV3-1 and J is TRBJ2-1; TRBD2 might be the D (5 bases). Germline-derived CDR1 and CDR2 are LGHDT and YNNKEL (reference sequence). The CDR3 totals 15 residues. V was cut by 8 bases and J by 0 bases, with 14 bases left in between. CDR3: CASGPTGSSYNEQFF. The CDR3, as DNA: TGTGCCAGCGGCCCCACTGGGAGCTCCTACAATGAGCAGTTCTTC.

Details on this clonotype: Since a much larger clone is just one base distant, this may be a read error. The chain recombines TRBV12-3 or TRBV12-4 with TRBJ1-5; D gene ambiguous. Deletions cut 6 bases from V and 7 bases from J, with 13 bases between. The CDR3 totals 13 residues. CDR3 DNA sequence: TGTGCCAGCAGGTTGGGGAGTAGGCAGCCCCAGCATTTT. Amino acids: CASRLGSRQPQHF.

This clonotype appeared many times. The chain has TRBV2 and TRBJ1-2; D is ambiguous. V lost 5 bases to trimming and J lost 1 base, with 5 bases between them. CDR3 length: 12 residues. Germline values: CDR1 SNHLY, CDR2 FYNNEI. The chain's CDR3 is CASSSDNYGYTF. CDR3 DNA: TGTGCCAGCAGTTCAGATAACTATGGCTACACCTTC.

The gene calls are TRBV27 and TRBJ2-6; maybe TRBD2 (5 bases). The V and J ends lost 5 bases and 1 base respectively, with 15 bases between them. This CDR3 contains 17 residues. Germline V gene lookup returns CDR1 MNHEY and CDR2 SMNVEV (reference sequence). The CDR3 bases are TGTGCCAGCAGTACTCGGGGTTTCCTGTCTGGGGCCAACGTCCTGACTTTC. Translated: CASSTRGFLSGANVLTF.

The DNA for the CDR3 is TGTGCCAGCTCAGGGGCCCTGGACAATGAGCAGTTCTTC. This encodes CASSGALDNEQFF. The chain carries TRBV18 and TRBJ2-1; a possible D gene is TRBD1 (5 bases). The CDR3 covers 13 residues. Trimming shortened V by 5 bases and J by 5 bases, and 10 bases separated the two germline ends. The germline CDR1 and CDR2 sequences are KGHSH and LQKENI.

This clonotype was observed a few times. CDR3 nucleotide sequence: TGCGCCAGCAGCCCGCAGGGGGCTAAAAATCAGCCCCAGCATTTT. It yields the protein CASSPQGAKNQPQHF. The rearrangement links TRBV5-1 to TRBJ1-5, with 8 bases that match TRBD1. Germline-derived CDR1 and CDR2 are SGHRS and YFSETQ. The CDR3 has 15 amino acids. After removal of 4 bases from V and 4 bases from J, the junction contained 7 bases not matched to a gene. Looking up the rest from reference TRBV5-1 and TRBJ1-5 gives the full variable domain: KAGVTQTPRYLIKTRGQQVTLSCSPISGHRSVSWYQQTPGQGLQFLFEYFSETQRNKGNFPGRFSGRQFSNSRSEMNVSTLELGDSALYLCASSPQGAKNQPQHFGDGTRLSIL.

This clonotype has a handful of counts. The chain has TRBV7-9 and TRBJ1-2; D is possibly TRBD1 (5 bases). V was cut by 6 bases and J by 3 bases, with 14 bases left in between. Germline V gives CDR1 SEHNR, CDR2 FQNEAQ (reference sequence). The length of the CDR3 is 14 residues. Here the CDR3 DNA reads TGTGCCAGCAGGGACCGGGACGGGGACTATGGCTACACCTTC. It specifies CASRDRDGDYGYTF.

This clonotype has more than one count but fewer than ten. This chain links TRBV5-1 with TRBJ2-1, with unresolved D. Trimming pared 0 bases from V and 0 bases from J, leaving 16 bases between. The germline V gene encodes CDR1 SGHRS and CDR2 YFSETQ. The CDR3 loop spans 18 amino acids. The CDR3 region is CASSLESQGLSSYNEQFF. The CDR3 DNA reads TGCGCCAGCAGCTTGGAATCGCAAGGTTTAAGCTCCTACAATGAGCAGTTCTTC.

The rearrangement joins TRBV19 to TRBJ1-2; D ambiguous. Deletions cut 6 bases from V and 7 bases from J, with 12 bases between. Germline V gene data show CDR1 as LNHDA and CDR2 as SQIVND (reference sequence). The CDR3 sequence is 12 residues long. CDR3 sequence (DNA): TGTGCCAGTAGATCGGGGATTTCTGGCTACACCTTC. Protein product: CASRSGISGYTF. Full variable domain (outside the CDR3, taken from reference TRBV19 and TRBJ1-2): DGGITQSPKYLFRKEGQNVTLSCEQNLNHDAMYWYRQDPGQGLRLIYYSQIVNDFQKGDIAEGYSVSREKKESFPLTVTSAQKNPTAFYLCASRSGISGYTFGSGTRLTVV.

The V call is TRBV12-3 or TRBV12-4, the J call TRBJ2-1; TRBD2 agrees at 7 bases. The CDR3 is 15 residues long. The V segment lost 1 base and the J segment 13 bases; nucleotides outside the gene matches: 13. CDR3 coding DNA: TGTGCCAGCAGTTTAGGAGGTCTTAGCGGGTGGCGACAGTTCTTC. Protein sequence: CASSLGGLSGWRQFF.

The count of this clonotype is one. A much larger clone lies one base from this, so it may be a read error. The CDR3 protein is CTSSQRTGNGYTF. The CDR3 region has the DNA TGTACCAGCAGCCAACGGACAGGGAACGGCTACACCTTC. The chain combines TRBV3-1 with TRBJ1-2, with TRBD1 matching 8 bases. The CDR3 length is 13 residues. The V gene's germline CDR1 is LGHDT and CDR2 YNNKEL (reference sequence).

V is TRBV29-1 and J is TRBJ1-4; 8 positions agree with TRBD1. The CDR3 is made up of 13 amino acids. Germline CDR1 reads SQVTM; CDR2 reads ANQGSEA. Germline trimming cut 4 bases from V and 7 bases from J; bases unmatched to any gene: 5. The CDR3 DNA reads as TGCAGCGTTGGGACAGGGACGGGTGAAAAACTGTTTTTT. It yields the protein CSVGTGTGEKLFF. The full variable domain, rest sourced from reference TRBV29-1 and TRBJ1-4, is SAVISQKPSRDICQRGTSLTIQCQVDSQVTMMFWYRQQPGQSLTLIATANQGSEATYESGFVIDKFPISRPNLTFSTLTVSNMSPEDSSIYLCSVGTGTGEKLFFGSGTQLSVL.

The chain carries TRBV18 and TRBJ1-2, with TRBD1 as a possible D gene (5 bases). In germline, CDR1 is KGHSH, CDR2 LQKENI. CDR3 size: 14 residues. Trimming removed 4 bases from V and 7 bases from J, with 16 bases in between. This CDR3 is CASSREARVSGYTF. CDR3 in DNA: TGTGCCAGCTCACGGGAAGCCAGGGTCTCTGGCTACACCTTC.